This T cell receptor (beta chain) is drawn from a study of T cell responses to AZD1222 COVID-19 vaccine. Study as a whole: It was second doses at about 4 or about 12 weeks that were pooled.

Study conclusions and caveats: AZD1222 recipients seropositive at baseline numbered only five to seven.

Data came from immunoSEQ multiplex PCR; TCRdb stores just in-frame clones and leaves some out. The data show 200,000 or so clones, 85% to 90% seen once. For this clone: Its target is not known.

The sequence was collected from an adult in good health. Specimen: peripheral blood, collected on day 0 of AZD1222 vaccination.

The CDR3 nucleotides read TGTGCCAGCTCCCACCAGGTTGGCTACACCTTC. It specifies CASSHQVGYTF. This chain uses TRBV28 with TRBJ1-2; D is unclear. The CDR3 has 11 residues. Germline loops: CDR1 MDHEN, CDR2 SYDVKM. With 8 bases removed from V and 7 bases from J, the gap between germline ends came to 11 bases.